The rows below give T cell receptor beta chains drawn from one sample of a study of T cells after somatic rescue of genetic block. Assay used: immunoSEQ multiplex PCR; TCRdb lists only in-frame clones, some missing. Seen here are over 95,000 clones, 75% to 95% observed once, and the top ten hold over 1.1%. Sequenced material: peripheral blood mononuclear cells (PBMCs). These receptors all stem from a woman under 30. The CDR3 runs from the conserved cysteine through the conserved F or W. The order of the fields is clone size, D gene, J gene, V gene, CDR3 DNA, CDR3 protein. The D gene is left open where the match is weak. Only part of the rows carry a size: once, few, many, or a class if the clone is expanded.

NA	NA	TRBJ1-1	TRBV7-3	TGTGCCAGCATGGGAGCTATGAACACTGAAGCTTTCTTT	CASMGAMNTEAFF
NA	TRBD1	TRBJ2-5	TRBV5-4	TGTGCCAGCAGCGGCGGACAGGGGATCATGGAGACCCAGTACTTC	CASSGGQGIMETQYF
NA	TRBD1	TRBJ1-2	TRBV7-2	TGTGCCAGCAGCTCGACAGGGGTGGGCTACACCTTC	CASSSTGVGYTF
once	NA	TRBJ2-7	TRBV5-1	TGCGCCAGCAGCTTGGCGGCAGGGGTTTGGTACGAGCAGTACTTC	CASSLAAGVWYEQYF
NA	NA	TRBJ2-6	TRBV7-2	TGTGCCAGCAGCCCTTCCCTGGGTTCTAGATCTGGGGCCAACGTCCTGACTTTC	CASSPSLGSRSGANVLTF
once	TRBD1	TRBJ1-3	TRBV13	TGTGCCAGCAGCCTAGGGCAGGGGGCCGGAAACACCATATATTTT	CASSLGQGAGNTIYF
NA	NA	TRBJ1-1	TRBV28	TGTGCGAGCGGGGGCGGCATGAACACTGAAGCTTTCTTT	CASGGGMNTEAFF
few	TRBD2	TRBJ2-2	TRBV18	TGTGCCAGCTCACAACAGACTAGCTGGGCCGGGGAGCTGTTTTTT	CASSQQTSWAGELFF
NA	NA	TRBJ1-1	TRBV7-9	TGTGCCAGCATCCGGGGGCGAAGAACTGAAGCTTTCTTT	CASIRGRRTEAFF
NA	NA	TRBJ1-5	TRBV7-8	TGTGCCAGCAGCGCTTTCAATCAGCCCCAGCATTTT	CASSAFNQPQHF
NA	NA	TRBJ1-4	TRBV7-9	TGTGCCAGCAGCTTAAACGGGGGCGGCCTAACTAATGAAAAACTGTTTTTT	CASSLNGGGLTNEKLFF
NA	NA	TRBJ2-7	TRBV6-5	TGTGCCAGCAGTTACTCGGCAGGGACCTACGAGCAGTACTTC	CASSYSAGTYEQYF
NA	TRBD1	TRBJ2-5	TRBV2	TGTGCCAGCAGTGAACGGGGACAGGGCCCAGAGACCCAGTACTTC	CASSERGQGPETQYF
NA	NA	TRBJ1-5	TRBV5-8	TGTGCCAGCAGCCCGGACAGCCCAAATCAGCCCCAGCATTTT	CASSPDSPNQPQHF
NA	NA	TRBJ1-1	TRBV7-6	TGTGCCAGCAGCTTAGGGGTGGGGCGGGCCACTGAAGCTTTCTTT	CASSLGVGRATEAFF
NA	NA	TRBJ1-1	TRBV5-1	TGCGCCAGCAGCTTGCTTCCTTGGGGCGGGGAGGGCACTGAAGCTTTCTTT	CASSLLPWGGEGTEAFF
NA	NA	TRBJ1-1	TRBV18	TGTGCCAGCTCACCACCTACAGGGACCACTGAAGCTTTCTTT	CASSPPTGTTEAFF
NA	NA	TRBJ2-1	TRBV7-3	TGTGCCAGCAGCTTCCGGGAAGGGGAGCAGTTCTTC	CASSFREGEQFF
once	TRBD2	TRBJ2-2	TRBV18	TGTGCCAGCTCGCGACTAGCGGGGACAGACCCGAACACCGGGGAGCTGTTTTTT	CASSRLAGTDPNTGELFF
NA	NA	TRBJ1-1	TRBV18	TGTGCTACGGAGCAGAACACTGAAGCTTTCTTT	CATEQNTEAFF
NA	NA	TRBJ2-4	TRBV7-6	TGTGCCAGCAGTCGAAACAGCTTTGGCATTCAGTACTTC	CASSRNSFGIQYF
NA	NA	TRBJ1-2	TRBV5-6	TGTGCCAGCAGCTTTGGAGGACAGTTGACCTATGGCTACACCTTC	CASSFGGQLTYGYTF
NA	TRBD1	TRBJ2-7	TRBV9	TGTGCCAGCAGCCCGGAGGGACAGGGGGCAGGGGAGCAGTACTTC	CASSPEGQGAGEQYF
NA	TRBD2	TRBJ2-3	TRBV13	TGTGCCAGCAGCCTAAGCGGGGGGGTCACAGATACGCAGTATTTT	CASSLSGGVTDTQYF
NA	TRBD1	TRBJ1-5	TRBV6-1	TGTGCCAGCAGGGTGGGACAGGGAGACAATCAGCCCCAGCATTTT	CASRVGQGDNQPQHF
NA	TRBD1	TRBJ2-7	TRBV19	TGTGCCAGTAGTACCACCGGGACAGCCTACGAGCAGTACTTC	CASSTTGTAYEQYF
NA	NA	TRBJ2-1	TRBV5-8	TGTGCCAGTAACCCGGGGGGACAGAACAATGAGCAGTTCTTC	CASNPGGQNNEQFF
NA	NA	TRBJ2-7	TRBV25-1	TGTGCCAGCAGCCGGGACTCGGGGGCTCCCTACGAGCAGTACTTC	CASSRDSGAPYEQYF
once	NA	TRBJ2-5	TRBV7-6	TGTGCCAGCAGCATGGATCCGGGGAGGGAGACCCAGTACTTC	CASSMDPGRETQYF
NA	NA	TRBJ2-3	TRBV7-2	TGTGCCAGCAGCCCGATGCGAGCCAGCACAGATACGCAGTATTTT	CASSPMRASTDTQYF
NA	NA	TRBJ2-7	TRBV5-1	TGCGCCAGTGGGGTTGGGGGGACCTCCTACGAGCAGTACTTC	CASGVGGTSYEQYF
NA	TRBD1	TRBJ2-7	TRBV7-9	TGTGCCAGCAGCCCAGGACAGGGCCGTCGCGAGCAGTACTTC	CASSPGQGRREQYF
NA	NA	TRBJ1-6	TRBV27	TGTGCCAGCAGTCTGGGGGGACATAGCTCACCCCTCCACTTT	CASSLGGHSSPLHF
NA	TRBD2	TRBJ2-5	TRBV11-3	TGTGCCAGCAGCTTAGCTCTAGCGGGGGGGCCGGAGACCCAGTACTTC	CASSLALAGGPETQYF
NA	NA	TRBJ1-2	TRBV5-1	TGCGCCAGCAGCGGGATCCAGGGCTATGGCTACACCTTC	CASSGIQGYGYTF
NA	TRBD1	TRBJ2-2	TRBV10-3	TGTGCCGCCCGGACAGGGGAAATCACCGGGGAGCTGTTTTTT	CAARTGEITGELFF
NA	NA	TRBJ2-7	TRBV10-1	TGCGCCAACCTGGGGCGCCACCCGGAGGACAGCTCCTACGAGCAGTACTTC	CANLGRHPEDSSYEQYF
once	TRBD1	TRBJ1-2	TRBV5-1	TGCGCCAGCAGCTTGTTACAGGGGGACGGCTACACCTTC	CASSLLQGDGYTF
NA	NA	TRBJ1-6	TRBV7-2	TGTGCCAGCAGCTATCTGGGGGTGGCTAATTCACCCCTCCACTTT	CASSYLGVANSPLHF
once	NA	TRBJ2-5	TRBV9	TGTGCCAGCAGCGTAGCTGCTAGCCGGGAGACCCAGTACTTC	CASSVAASRETQYF
NA	TRBD2	TRBJ2-3	TRBV9	TGTGCCAGCAGCGAGACTAGCGGGGGGGGCCTTGGTTTACCGTATTTT	CASSETSGGGLGLPYF
NA	NA	TRBJ1-5	TRBV19	TGTGCCAGTAGTATCACCCGACAGGGCAATCAGCCCCAGCATTTT	CASSITRQGNQPQHF
NA	NA	TRBJ2-5	TRBV14	TGTGCCAGCAGCCAAATCGTAGGGGCCCCAAAGTACTTC	CASSQIVGAPKYF
NA	TRBD1	TRBJ2-2	TRBV18	TGTGCCAGCTCGACAGGGGACAACACCGGGGAGCTGTTTTTT	CASSTGDNTGELFF
NA	NA	TRBJ1-2	TRBV5-4	TGTGCCAGCAGCGATAACAGGGCTCCGTTCTATGGCTACACCTTC	CASSDNRAPFYGYTF
NA	NA	TRBJ2-1	TRBV28	TGTGCCAGCAGCCTACCTCTGAGCTCCTACAATGAGCAGTTCTTC	CASSLPLSSYNEQFF